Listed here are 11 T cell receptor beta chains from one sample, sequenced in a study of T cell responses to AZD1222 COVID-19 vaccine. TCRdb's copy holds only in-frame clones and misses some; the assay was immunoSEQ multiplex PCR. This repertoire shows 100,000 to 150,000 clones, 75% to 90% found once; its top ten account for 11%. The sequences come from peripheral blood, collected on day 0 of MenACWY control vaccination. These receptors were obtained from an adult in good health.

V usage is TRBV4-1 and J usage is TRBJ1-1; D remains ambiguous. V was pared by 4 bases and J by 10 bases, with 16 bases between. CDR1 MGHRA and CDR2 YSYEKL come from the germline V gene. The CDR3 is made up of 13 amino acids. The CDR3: CASSPRYAESAFF. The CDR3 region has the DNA TGCGCCAGCAGCCCACGTTACGCCGAATCAGCTTTCTTT.

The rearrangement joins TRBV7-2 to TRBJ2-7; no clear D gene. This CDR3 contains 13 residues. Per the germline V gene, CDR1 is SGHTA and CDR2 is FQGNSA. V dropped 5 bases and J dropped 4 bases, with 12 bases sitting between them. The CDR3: CASSLLPQYEQYF. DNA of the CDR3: TGTGCCAGCAGCCTTTTACCCCAATACGAGCAGTACTTC.

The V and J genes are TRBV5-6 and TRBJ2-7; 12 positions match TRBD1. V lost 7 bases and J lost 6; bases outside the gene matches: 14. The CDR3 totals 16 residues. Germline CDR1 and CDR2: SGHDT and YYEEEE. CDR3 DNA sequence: TGTGCCAGCCAGCGCCGGGGGGACAGGGGGCTCGGCGAGCAGTACTTC. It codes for CASQRRGDRGLGEQYF.

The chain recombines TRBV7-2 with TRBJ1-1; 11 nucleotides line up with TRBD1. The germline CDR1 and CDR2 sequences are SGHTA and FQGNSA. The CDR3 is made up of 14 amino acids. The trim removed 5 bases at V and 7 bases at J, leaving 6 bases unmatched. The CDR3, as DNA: TGTGCCAGCAGCCGTCCGGGACAGGGGGTTGAAGCTTTCTTT. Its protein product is CASSRPGQGVEAFF.

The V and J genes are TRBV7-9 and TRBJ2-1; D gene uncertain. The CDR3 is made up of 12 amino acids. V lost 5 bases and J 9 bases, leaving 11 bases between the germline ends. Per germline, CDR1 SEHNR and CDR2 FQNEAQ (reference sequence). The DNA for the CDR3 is TGTGCCAGCAGCCTCCCGCGACCTGAGCAGTTCTTC. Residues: CASSLPRPEQFF.

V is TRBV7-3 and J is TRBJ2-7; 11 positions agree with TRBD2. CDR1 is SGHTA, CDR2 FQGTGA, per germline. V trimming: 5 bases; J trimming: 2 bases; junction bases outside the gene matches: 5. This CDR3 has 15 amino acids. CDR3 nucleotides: TGTGCCAGCAGCCTGACTAGCGGGAAGACCTACGAGCAGTACTTC. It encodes CASSLTSGKTYEQYF.

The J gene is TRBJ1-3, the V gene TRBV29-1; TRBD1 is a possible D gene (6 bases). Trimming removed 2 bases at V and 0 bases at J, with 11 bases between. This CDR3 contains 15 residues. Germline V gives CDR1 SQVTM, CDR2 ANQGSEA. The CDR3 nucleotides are TGCAGCGTTGAAAGGGACAACAACTCTGGAAACACCATATATTTT. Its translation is CSVERDNNSGNTIYF.

The CDR3 is CASSVVSGTIYF. In DNA, the CDR3 is TGTGCCAGCAGCGTCGTATCAGGCACCATATATTTT. V is TRBV9 and J is TRBJ1-3; D is unresolved. CDR3 size: 12 residues. V lost 2 bases, J lost 9 bases, and 9 bases lay in between. From germline, CDR1 is SGDLS and CDR2 YYNGEE. The entire variable domain, with the rest obtained from reference TRBV9 and TRBJ1-3, is as follows: DSGVTQTPKHLITATGQRVTLRCSPRSGDLSVYWYQQSLDQGLQFLIQYYNGEERAKGNILERFSAQQFPDLHSELNLSSLELGDSALYFCASSVVSGTIYFGEGSWLTVV.

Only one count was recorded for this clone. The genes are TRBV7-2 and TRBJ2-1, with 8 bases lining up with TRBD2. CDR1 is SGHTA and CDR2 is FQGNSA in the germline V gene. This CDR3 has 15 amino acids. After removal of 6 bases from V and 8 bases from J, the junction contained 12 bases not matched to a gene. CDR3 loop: CASSQEGTRPHEQFF. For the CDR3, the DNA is TGTGCCAGCAGTCAGGAGGGGACTAGACCCCATGAGCAGTTCTTC. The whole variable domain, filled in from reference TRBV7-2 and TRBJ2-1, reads GAGVSQSPSNKVTEKGKDVELRCDPISGHTALYWYRQSLGQGLEFLIYFQGNSAPDKSGLPSDRFSAERTGGSVSTLTIQRTQQEDSAVYLCASSQEGTRPHEQFFGPGTRLTVL.

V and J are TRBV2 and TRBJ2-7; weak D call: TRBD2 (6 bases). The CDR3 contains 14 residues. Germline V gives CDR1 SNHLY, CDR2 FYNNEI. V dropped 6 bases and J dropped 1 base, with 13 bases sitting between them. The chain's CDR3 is CASRRLDVSYEQYF. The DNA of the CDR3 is TGTGCCAGCAGGAGACTAGATGTGTCCTACGAGCAGTACTTC.

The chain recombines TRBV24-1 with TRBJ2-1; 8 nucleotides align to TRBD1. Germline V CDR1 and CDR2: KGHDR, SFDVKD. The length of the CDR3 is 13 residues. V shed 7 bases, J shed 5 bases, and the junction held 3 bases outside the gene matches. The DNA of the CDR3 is TGTGCCACCAGCGGGACAGGCGACAATGAGCAGTTCTTC. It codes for CATSGTGDNEQFF.